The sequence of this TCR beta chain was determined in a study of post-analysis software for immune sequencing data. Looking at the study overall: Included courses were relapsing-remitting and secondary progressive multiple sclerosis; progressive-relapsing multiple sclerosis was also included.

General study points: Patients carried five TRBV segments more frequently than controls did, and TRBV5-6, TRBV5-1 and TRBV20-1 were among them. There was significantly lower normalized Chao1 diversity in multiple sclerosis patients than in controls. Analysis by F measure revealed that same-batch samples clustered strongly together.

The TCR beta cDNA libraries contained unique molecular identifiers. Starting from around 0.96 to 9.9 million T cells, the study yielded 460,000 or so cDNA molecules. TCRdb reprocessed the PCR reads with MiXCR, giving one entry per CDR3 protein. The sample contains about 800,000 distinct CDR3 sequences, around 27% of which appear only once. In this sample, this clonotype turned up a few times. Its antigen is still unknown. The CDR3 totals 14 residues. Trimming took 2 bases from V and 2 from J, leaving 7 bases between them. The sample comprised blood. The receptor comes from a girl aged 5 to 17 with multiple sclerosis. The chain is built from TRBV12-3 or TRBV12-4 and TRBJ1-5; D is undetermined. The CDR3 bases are TGTGCCAGCAGTTTACCACAGCGCAATCAGCCCCAGCATTTT. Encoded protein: CASSLPQRNQPQHF.